Listed below are T cell receptor beta chains from one sample, sequenced in a study. Each CDR3 protein gets one entry after TCRdb re-called the reads with MiXCR. This sample has approximately 4,300 distinct CDR3 sequences; 8% to 11% occur once, and the top ten carry about 13%. Material for sequencing was CD4+ T cells from synovial fluid. The receptors were sampled from a human donor with rheumatoid arthritis. The CDR3 runs from the conserved cysteine through the conserved F or W. A D gene is named only where the DNA matches it firmly. Clone size is given for some rows only: seen once, a few or many times, or a class if the clone is expanded.

j_gene,v_gene,abundance,d_gene,CDR3aa,CDR3nt
TRBJ2-1,TRBV5-1,medium-sized,TRBD1,CASSFTGGNQNEQFF,TGCGCCAGCAGCTTTACAGGGGGCAACCAAAATGAGCAGTTCTTC
TRBJ1-1,TRBV20-1,medium-sized,NA,CSAKKMRQGNTEAFF,TGCAGTGCCAAGAAAATGAGGCAGGGGAACACTGAAGCTTTCTTT
TRBJ1-2,TRBV20-1,many,TRBD1,CSTNHPAGGGYTF,TGCAGTACTAACCATCCCGCAGGGGGAGGCTACACCTTC
TRBJ2-7,TRBV28,few,NA,CASSSTNHEQYF,TGTGCCAGCAGCTCGACCAACCACGAGCAGTACTTC
TRBJ1-2,TRBV7-2,NA,NA,CASSQAVFYGYTF,TGTGCCAGCAGCCAGGCCGTTTTCTATGGCTACACCTTC
TRBJ2-1,TRBV20-1,NA,NA,CSARGPGRDNEQFF,TGCAGTGCTAGAGGACCCGGTCGGGACAATGAGCAGTTCTTC
TRBJ2-2,TRBV6-2/TRBV6-3,medium-sized,NA,CASSYRQILTNTGELFF,TGTGCCAGCAGTTACAGACAGATACTTACGAACACCGGGGAGCTGTTTTTT
TRBJ2-3,TRBV10-1,NA,TRBD2,CASRSRGSAFSDTQYF,TGCGCCAGCAGGTCGCGGGGGAGTGCCTTTTCAGATACGCAGTATTTT
TRBJ1-2,TRBV7-2,medium-sized,TRBD1,CASSSRDRAYYGYTF,TGTGCCAGCAGCTCCCGGGACAGGGCATACTATGGCTACACCTTC
TRBJ2-5,TRBV20-1,many,NA,CSARVAPPEPQYF,TGCAGTGCTAGAGTTGCACCCCCGGAGCCCCAGTACTTC
TRBJ2-3,TRBV7-2,many,TRBD1,CASRTGTALDTQYF,TGTGCCAGCAGGACAGGGACGGCGCTAGATACGCAGTATTTT
TRBJ1-5,TRBV12-3/TRBV12-4,many,NA,CASSPQKLNQPQHF,TGTGCCAGCAGCCCACAGAAACTTAATCAGCCCCAGCATTTT
TRBJ2-1,TRBV4-3,medium-sized,TRBD1,CASSQRGGRPLGEQFF,TGCGCCAGCAGCCAAAGAGGGGGCCGTCCTCTTGGTGAGCAGTTCTTC
TRBJ2-1,TRBV7-3,medium-sized,TRBD2,CASSPRMGTSGNNEQFF,TGTGCCAGCAGCCCTCGTATGGGGACTAGCGGGAACAATGAGCAGTTCTTC
TRBJ1-5,TRBV7-2,medium-sized,TRBD1,CASSSGTGEGQPQHF,TGTGCCAGCAGCTCAGGGACAGGGGAGGGCCAGCCCCAGCATTTT
TRBJ1-3,TRBV5-8,medium-sized,NA,CASSLKQRLSSGNTIYF,TGTGCCAGCAGCTTGAAGCAACGCCTGAGCTCTGGAAACACCATATATTTT
TRBJ2-5,TRBV19,few,NA,CASTSVGPIETQYF,TGTGCCAGTACCTCCGTGGGACCTATAGAGACCCAGTACTTC
TRBJ2-7,TRBV15,many,TRBD2,CATQPGTSDSSYEQYF,TGTGCCACGCAACCCGGGACTAGCGATAGCTCCTACGAGCAGTACTTC
TRBJ2-7,TRBV7-2,medium-sized,TRBD2,CASNPGTSHEQYF,TGTGCCAGCAACCCCGGGACTAGCCACGAGCAGTACTTC
TRBJ2-3,TRBV4-3,large,NA,CASSQDSTLTDTQYF,TGCGCCAGCAGCCAGGACAGTACACTCACAGATACGCAGTATTTT
TRBJ1-1,TRBV28,medium-sized,NA,CASCRGRMNTEAFF,TGTGCCAGCTGTAGGGGGAGGATGAACACTGAAGCTTTCTTT
TRBJ1-4,TRBV6-5,medium-sized,NA,CASRSRRGEKLFF,TGTGCCAGCAGGTCACGAAGAGGTGAAAAACTGTTTTTT
TRBJ1-1,TRBV7-2,many,NA,CASSPTGQSLNTEAFF,TGTGCCAGCAGCCCTACCGGACAAAGCCTGAACACTGAAGCTTTCTTT
TRBJ1-1,TRBV10-1,many,NA,CASSVGVGTEAFF,TGCGCCAGCAGTGTCGGCGTGGGCACTGAAGCTTTCTTT
TRBJ1-4,TRBV7-9,large,TRBD1,CASSFRQGLNEKLFF,TGTGCCAGCAGCTTCCGACAGGGACTTAATGAAAAACTGTTTTTT
TRBJ2-3,TRBV7-9,medium-sized,TRBD2,CASSLDGSGRAADTQYF,TGTGCCAGCAGCTTAGATGGTAGCGGGAGGGCCGCAGATACGCAGTATTTT
TRBJ2-7,TRBV20-1,medium-sized,TRBD2,CSASLRGLAYEQYF,TGCAGTGCTAGCCTTCGGGGACTAGCCTACGAGCAGTACTTC
TRBJ2-3,TRBV7-2,medium-sized,NA,CASSLALRYTDTQYF,TGTGCCAGCAGCCTAGCCCTGCGGTACACAGATACGCAGTATTTT
TRBJ2-1,TRBV6-6,medium-sized,TRBD2,CASSKGTSEQFF,TGTGCCAGCAGTAAAGGGACTAGCGAGCAGTTCTTC
TRBJ1-4,TRBV20-1,medium-sized,TRBD1,CSARQGRGEKLFF,TGCAGTGCGAGACAGGGAAGGGGTGAAAAACTGTTTTTT
TRBJ1-5,TRBV20-1,medium-sized,NA,CSARKTGNQPQHF,TGCAGTGCTAGAAAAACAGGGAATCAGCCCCAGCATTTT
TRBJ2-1,TRBV4-3,many,TRBD1,CASSQDSSPGGNMNEQFF,TGCGCCAGCAGCCAAGATTCCTCTCCAGGGGGCAATATGAATGAGCAGTTCTTC
TRBJ2-7,TRBV7-2,many,TRBD2,CASSTGLASYEQYF,TGTGCCAGCAGCACGGGACTAGCATCCTACGAGCAGTACTTC
TRBJ2-7,TRBV4-3,many,TRBD2,CASSQDSSGISYEQYF,TGCGCCAGCAGCCAAGATTCTAGCGGGATTTCCTACGAGCAGTACTTC
TRBJ2-2,TRBV27,few,TRBD1,CASSFVSGGLGELFF,TGTGCCAGCAGTTTCGTCTCAGGGGGCCTCGGGGAGCTGTTTTTT
TRBJ2-3,TRBV3-1,many,TRBD2,CASSHRLAGESDTQYF,TGTGCCAGCAGCCACCGACTAGCGGGAGAGTCAGATACGCAGTATTTT
TRBJ2-7,TRBV7-8,medium-sized,NA,CASSRDTSYEQYF,TGTGCCAGCAGCCGGGACACATCCTACGAGCAGTACTTC
TRBJ1-3,TRBV20-1,NA,NA,CSASPGSSGNTIYF,TGCAGTGCTAGCCCCGGGAGCTCTGGAAACACCATATATTTT
TRBJ2-5,TRBV18,many,NA,CASSPQEGVVTQYF,TGTGCCAGCTCACCACAAGAAGGAGTCGTGACCCAGTACTTC
TRBJ1-1,TRBV20-1,medium-sized,NA,CSARQGVGGPEAFF,TGCAGTGCTAGACAAGGGGTTGGGGGACCTGAAGCTTTCTTT
TRBJ2-5,TRBV7-3,many,TRBD2,CASSLSGRVETQYF,TGTGCCAGCAGCTTGTCCGGGAGGGTAGAGACCCAGTACTTC
TRBJ2-1,TRBV7-9,large,NA,CASSLARDNEQFF,TGTGCCAGCAGCTTAGCCCGGGACAATGAGCAGTTCTTC
TRBJ2-3,TRBV20-1,many,TRBD2,CSASGLAGGETDTQYF,TGCAGTGCTTCAGGACTAGCGGGAGGGGAGACAGATACGCAGTATTTT
TRBJ1-6,TRBV20-1,medium-sized,NA,CSARAGVRGSPLHF,TGCAGTGCTAGAGCGGGGGTTAGGGGTTCACCCCTCCACTTT
TRBJ2-1,TRBV20-1,large,NA,CSAKGNEQFF,TGCAGTGCTAAAGGCAATGAGCAGTTCTTC
TRBJ2-2,TRBV11-2,medium-sized,NA,CASSLELVNTGELFF,TGTGCCAGCAGCTTAGAACTCGTTAACACCGGGGAGCTGTTTTTT
TRBJ2-4,TRBV20-1,NA,TRBD2,CSARPFKLAGAKNVQYF,TGCAGTGCCAGACCTTTTAAGCTAGCGGGAGCCAAAAACGTTCAGTACTTC
TRBJ2-2,TRBV12-3/TRBV12-4,NA,TRBD1,CASRGPGQGTGELFF,TGTGCCAGCAGGGGTCCGGGACAGGGGACCGGGGAGCTGTTTTTT
TRBJ2-3,TRBV9,medium-sized,TRBD2,CASSVDGSGFSDTQYF,TGTGCCAGCAGCGTAGATGGTAGCGGGTTCTCGGATACGCAGTATTTT
TRBJ2-1,TRBV20-1,medium-sized,NA,CSATNLRQSYNEQFF,TGCAGTGCTACTAATCTCCGGCAGTCCTACAATGAGCAGTTCTTC
TRBJ2-7,TRBV29-1,NA,NA,CSVENPAGASYEQYF,TGCAGCGTTGAGAACCCGGCGGGTGCATCTTACGAGCAGTACTTC
TRBJ2-5,TRBV20-1,medium-sized,TRBD2,CSANGGKATPYF,TGCAGTGCTAACGGGGGGAAGGCAACTCCGTACTTC
TRBJ2-3,TRBV6-2/TRBV6-3,medium-sized,NA,CASSQGLTSTDTQYF,TGTGCCAGCAGTCAGGGACTTACTAGCACAGATACGCAGTATTTT
TRBJ2-1,TRBV11-2,few,TRBD2,CASSWGTSGSFEQFF,TGTGCCAGCAGCTGGGGGACTAGCGGGAGTTTTGAGCAGTTCTTC